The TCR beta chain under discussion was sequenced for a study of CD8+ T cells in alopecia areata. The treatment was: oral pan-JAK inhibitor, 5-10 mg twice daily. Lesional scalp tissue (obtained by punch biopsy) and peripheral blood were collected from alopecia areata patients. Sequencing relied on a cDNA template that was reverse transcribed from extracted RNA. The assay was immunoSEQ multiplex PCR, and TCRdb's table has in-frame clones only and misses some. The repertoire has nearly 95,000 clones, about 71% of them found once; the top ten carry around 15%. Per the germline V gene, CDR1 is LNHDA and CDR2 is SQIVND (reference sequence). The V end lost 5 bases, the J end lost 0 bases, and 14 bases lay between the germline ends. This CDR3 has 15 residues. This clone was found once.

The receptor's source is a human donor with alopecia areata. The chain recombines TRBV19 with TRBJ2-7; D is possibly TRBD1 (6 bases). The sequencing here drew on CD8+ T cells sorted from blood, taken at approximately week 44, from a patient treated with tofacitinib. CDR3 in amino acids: CASSPWTENSYEQYF. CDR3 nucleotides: TGTGCCAGTAGTCCCTGGACAGAAAACTCCTACGAGCAGTACTTC.